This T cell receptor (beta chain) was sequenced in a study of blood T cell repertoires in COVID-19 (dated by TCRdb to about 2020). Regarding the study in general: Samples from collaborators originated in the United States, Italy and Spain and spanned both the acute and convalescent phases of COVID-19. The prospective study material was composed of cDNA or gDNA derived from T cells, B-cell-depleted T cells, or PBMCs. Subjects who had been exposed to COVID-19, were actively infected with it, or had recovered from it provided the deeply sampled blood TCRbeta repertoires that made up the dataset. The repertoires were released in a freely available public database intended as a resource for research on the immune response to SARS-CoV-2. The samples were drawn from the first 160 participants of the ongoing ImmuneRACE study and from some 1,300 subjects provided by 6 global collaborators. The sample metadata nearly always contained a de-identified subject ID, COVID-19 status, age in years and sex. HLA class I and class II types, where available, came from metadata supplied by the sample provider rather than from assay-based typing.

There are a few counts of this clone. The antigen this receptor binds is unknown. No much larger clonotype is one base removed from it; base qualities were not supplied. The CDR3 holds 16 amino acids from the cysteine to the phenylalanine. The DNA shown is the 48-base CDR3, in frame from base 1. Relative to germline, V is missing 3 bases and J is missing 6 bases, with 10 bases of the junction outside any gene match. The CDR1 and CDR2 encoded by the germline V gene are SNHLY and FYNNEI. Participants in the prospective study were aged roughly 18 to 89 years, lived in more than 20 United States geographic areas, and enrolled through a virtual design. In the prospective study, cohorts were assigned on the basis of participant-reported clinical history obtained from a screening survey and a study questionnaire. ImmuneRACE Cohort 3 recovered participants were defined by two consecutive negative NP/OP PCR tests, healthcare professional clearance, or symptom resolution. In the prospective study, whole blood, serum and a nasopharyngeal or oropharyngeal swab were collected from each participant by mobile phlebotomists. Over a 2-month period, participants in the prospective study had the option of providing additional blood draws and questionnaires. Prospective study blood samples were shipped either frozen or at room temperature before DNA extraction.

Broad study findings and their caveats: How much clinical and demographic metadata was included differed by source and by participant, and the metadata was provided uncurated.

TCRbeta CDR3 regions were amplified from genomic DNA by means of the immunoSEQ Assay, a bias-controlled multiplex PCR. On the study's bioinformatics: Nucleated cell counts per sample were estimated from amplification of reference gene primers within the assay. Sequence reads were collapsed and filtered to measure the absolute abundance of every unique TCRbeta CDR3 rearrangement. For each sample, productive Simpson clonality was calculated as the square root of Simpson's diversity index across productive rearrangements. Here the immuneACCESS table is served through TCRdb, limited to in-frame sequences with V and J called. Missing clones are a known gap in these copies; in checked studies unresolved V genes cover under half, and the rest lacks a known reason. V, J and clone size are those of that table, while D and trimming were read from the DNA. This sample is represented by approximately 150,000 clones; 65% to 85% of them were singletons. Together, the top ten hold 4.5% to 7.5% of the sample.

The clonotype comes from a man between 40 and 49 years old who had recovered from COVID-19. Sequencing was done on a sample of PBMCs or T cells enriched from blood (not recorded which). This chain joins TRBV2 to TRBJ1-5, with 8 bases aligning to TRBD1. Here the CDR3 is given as CASSEDRVGGRQPQHF. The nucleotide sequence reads TGTGCCAGCAGTGAGGACAGGGTAGGAGGACGTCAGCCCCAGCATTTT. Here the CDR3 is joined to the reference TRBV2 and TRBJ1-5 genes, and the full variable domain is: EPEVTQTPSHQVTQMGQEVILRCVPISNHLYFYWYRQILGQKVEFLVSFYNNEISEKSEIFDDQFSVERPDGSNFTLKIRSTKLEDSAMYFCASSEDRVGGRQPQHFGDGTRLSIL.